This T cell receptor beta chain was obtained from a study of Ad26.COV2.S vaccination and SARS-CoV-2 variants. Overall study context: Into the muscle, Ad26.COV2.S was dosed once or twice, 56 days apart. Points from the study as a whole: The study found higher spike-specific TCR breadth in vaccine than placebo recipients. Analytic work on TCR breadth and depth might have understated the full extent of total T cell responses.

In regard to this clone: Its specificity is unknown.

The CDR3 is 11 amino acids. The germline V gene has CDR1 MNHNY and CDR2 SVGAGI (reference sequence). With 4 bases removed from V and 3 bases from J, the gap between germline ends came to 4 bases. Treatment denoted: some 19 received Ad26.COV2.S at low or high dose, single or two shots; roughly 5 received placebo; per-sample allocation not given. Specimen acquisition occurred on day 63 following the initial vaccine or placebo injection. In the vaccine, an Ad26 vector expressed the SARS-CoV-2 spike of the Wuhan strain. Repertoires were generated with immunoSEQ multiplex PCR, while TCRdb's copy carries only in-frame clones and drops some. The sample contains about 400,000 clones, 80% to 90% of which appear only once.

The sequence was collected from a person between 18 and 65 years old who received the Ad26.COV2.S COVID-19 vaccine or a placebo. The rearrangement uses TRBV6-6 and TRBJ2-7; the D is unclear. The starting material was peripheral blood, obtained in a trial of Ad26.COV2.S vaccine versus placebo. CDR3 DNA: TGTGCCAGCAGTTTGAACTACGAGCAGTACTTC. It encodes CASSLNYEQYF.